A single sample is the source of the 8 T cell receptor beta chains below, sequenced in a study of cytomegalovirus exposure and HLA in healthy donors. PCR employed 60 Vbeta and 13 Jbeta primers. Profiled with immunoSEQ multiplex PCR; TCRdb holds only in-frame clones, not every one. The sample lists around 100,000 clones; about 70% were seen once. Sample: PBMCs. The receptors were sampled from a woman in her thirties in good health and CMV-seronegative.

Ten or more counts support this clone. The chain employs TRBV7-9 and TRBJ2-1; D may be TRBD2 (5 bases). CDR3 size: 14 residues. Trimming pared 1 base from V and 3 bases from J, leaving 7 bases between. The germline CDR1 and CDR2 sequences are SEHNR and FQNEAQ (reference sequence). DNA of the CDR3: TGTGCCAGCAGCTTAGTCGGGAACTACAATGAGCAGTTCTTC. Protein: CASSLVGNYNEQFF.

The chain employs TRBV4-1 and TRBJ2-7, with 7 bases identical to TRBD2. Looked up from germline, CDR1 is MGHRA and CDR2 is YSYEKL. The V segment lost 0 bases and the J segment 3 bases; nucleotides outside the gene matches: 14. The CDR3 spans 18 residues. The CDR3 DNA follows: TGCGCCAGCAGCCAAGATGGGGGGGGGTCGCGGGACTACTACGAGCAGTACTTC. This translates into CASSQDGGGSRDYYEQYF.

This clone was detected a few times. V gene TRBV6-1 combines with J gene TRBJ1-2, with D possibly matching TRBD1 (5 bases). This CDR3 contains 15 residues. With 7 bases removed from V and 0 bases from J, the gap between germline ends came to 15 bases. Germline CDR1 reads MNHNS; CDR2 reads SASEGT. DNA for the CDR3: TGTGCCAGCACGTTAGGAGGGACCGCTAACTATGGCTACACCTTC. Translating it yields CASTLGGTANYGYTF.

The rearrangement joins TRBV29-1 to TRBJ2-2; D might be TRBD1 (6 bases). Germline V gene lookup returns CDR1 SQVTM and CDR2 ANQGSEA. This CDR3 region has 14 residues. V was pared by 5 bases and J by 3 bases, with 13 bases between. The CDR3 DNA reads TGCAGCGTTTCGCAGGGGAGAGACACCGGGGAGCTGTTTTTT. This translates into CSVSQGRDTGELFF.

This sequence joins TRBV7-3 and TRBJ1-2; 10 nucleotides agree with TRBD1. The germline CDR1 and CDR2 sequences are SGHTA and FQGTGA. CDR3 length equals 15 residues. Germline trimming cut 3 bases from V and 7 bases from J; bases unmatched to any gene: 8. In DNA form, the CDR3 reads TGTGCCAGCAGCTTGACAGGGGGCGCAGGTTCTGGCTACACCTTC. This gives the protein CASSLTGGAGSGYTF.

The chain uses TRBV6-5 and TRBJ2-5; a possible D gene is TRBD1 (6 bases). The V gene's germline CDR1 is MNHEY and CDR2 SVGAGI. The V and J ends lost 0 bases and 4 bases respectively, with 15 bases between them. The CDR3 extends over 16 amino acids. CDR3 sequence reads: CASSYSPGQTRETQYF. The CDR3 bases are TGTGCCAGCAGTTACTCGCCTGGACAGACCAGAGAGACCCAGTACTTC.

This rearrangement joins TRBV6-5 to TRBJ2-7, with a possible D match to TRBD1 (6 bases). Germline lookup yields CDR1 MNHEY and CDR2 SVGAGI. The CDR3 is 16 residues long. V dropped 4 bases and J dropped 2 bases, with 18 bases sitting between them. The CDR3 bases are TGTGCCAGCAGTTCAACAACAGGGTCACCCCCCTACGAGCAGTACTTC. It codes for CASSSTTGSPPYEQYF.

V is TRBV29-1 and J is TRBJ1-1; D might be TRBD1 (5 bases). V was shortened by 4 bases and J by 7 bases, with 13 bases between the two germline ends. The CDR3 consists of 12 residues. From germline, CDR1 is SQVTM and CDR2 ANQGSEA. The CDR3 reads CSVGPGLGEAFF. DNA for the CDR3: TGCAGCGTTGGCCCAGGGCTGGGTGAAGCTTTCTTT. The complete variable domain, with remaining parts taken from reference TRBV29-1 and TRBJ1-1, reads SAVISQKPSRDICQRGTSLTIQCQVDSQVTMMFWYRQQPGQSLTLIATANQGSEATYESGFVIDKFPISRPNLTFSTLTVSNMSPEDSSIYLCSVGPGLGEAFFGQGTRLTVV.